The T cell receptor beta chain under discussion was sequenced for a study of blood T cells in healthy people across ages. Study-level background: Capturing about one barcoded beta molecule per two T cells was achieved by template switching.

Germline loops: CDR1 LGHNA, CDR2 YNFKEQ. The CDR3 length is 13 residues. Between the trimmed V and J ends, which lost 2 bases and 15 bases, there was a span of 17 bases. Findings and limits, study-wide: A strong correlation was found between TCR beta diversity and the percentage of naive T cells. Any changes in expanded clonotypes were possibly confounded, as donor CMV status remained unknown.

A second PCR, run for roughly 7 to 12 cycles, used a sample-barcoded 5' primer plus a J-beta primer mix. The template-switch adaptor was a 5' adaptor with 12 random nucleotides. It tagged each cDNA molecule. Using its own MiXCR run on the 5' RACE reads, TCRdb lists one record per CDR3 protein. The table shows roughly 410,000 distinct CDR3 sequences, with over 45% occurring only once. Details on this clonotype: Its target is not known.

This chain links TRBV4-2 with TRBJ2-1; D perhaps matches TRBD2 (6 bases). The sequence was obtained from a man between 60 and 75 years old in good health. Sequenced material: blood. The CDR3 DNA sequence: TGTGCCAGCAGCCAAAGTAAGGAGGGCCGTATGTTCTTC. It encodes CASSQSKEGRMFF.